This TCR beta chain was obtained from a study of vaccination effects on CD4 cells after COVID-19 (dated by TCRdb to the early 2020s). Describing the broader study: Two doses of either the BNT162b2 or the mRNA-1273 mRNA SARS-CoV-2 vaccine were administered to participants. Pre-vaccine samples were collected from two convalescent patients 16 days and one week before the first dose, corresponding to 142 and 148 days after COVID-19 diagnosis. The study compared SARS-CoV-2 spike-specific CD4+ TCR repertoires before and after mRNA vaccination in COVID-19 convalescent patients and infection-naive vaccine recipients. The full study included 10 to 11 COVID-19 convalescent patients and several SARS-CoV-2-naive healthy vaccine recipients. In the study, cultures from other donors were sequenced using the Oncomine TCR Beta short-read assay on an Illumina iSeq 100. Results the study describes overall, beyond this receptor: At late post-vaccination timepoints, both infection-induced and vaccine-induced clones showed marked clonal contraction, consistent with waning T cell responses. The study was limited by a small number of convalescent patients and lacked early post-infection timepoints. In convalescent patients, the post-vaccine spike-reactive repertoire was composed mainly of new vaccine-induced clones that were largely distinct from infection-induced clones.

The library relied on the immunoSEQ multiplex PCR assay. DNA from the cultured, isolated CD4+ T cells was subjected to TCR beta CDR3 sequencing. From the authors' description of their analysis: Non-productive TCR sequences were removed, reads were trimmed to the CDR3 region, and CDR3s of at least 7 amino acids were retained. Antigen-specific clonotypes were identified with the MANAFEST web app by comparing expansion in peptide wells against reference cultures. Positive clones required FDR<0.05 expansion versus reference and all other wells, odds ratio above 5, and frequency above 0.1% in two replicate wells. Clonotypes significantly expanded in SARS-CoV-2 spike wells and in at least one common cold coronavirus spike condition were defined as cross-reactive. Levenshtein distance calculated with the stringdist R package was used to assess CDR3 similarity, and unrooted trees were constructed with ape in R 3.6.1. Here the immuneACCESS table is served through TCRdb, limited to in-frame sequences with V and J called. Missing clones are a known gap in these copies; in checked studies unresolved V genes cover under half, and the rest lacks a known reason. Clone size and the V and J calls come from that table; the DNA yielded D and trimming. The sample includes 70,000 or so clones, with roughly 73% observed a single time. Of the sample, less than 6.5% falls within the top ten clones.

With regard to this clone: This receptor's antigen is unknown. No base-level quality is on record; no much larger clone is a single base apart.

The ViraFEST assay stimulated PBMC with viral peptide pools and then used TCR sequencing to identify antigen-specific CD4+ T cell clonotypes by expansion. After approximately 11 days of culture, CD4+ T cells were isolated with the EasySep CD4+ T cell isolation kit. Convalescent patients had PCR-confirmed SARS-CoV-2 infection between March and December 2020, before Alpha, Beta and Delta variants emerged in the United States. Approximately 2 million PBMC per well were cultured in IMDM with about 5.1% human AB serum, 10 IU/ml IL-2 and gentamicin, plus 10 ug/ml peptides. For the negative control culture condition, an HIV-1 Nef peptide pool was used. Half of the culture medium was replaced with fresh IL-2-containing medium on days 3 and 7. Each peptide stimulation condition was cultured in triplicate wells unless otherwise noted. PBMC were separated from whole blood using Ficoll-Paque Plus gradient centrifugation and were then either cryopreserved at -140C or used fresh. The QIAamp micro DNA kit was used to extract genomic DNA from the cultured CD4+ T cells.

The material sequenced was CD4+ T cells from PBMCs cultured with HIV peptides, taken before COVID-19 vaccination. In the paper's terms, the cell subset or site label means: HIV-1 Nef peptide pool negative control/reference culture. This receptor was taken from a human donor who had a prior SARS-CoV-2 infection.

The encoded CDR3 is CATTSLSGAGETQYF. Here is the DNA: TGCGCCACTACGAGTTTGTCAGGCGCGGGAGAGACCCAGTACTTC. The rearranged chain carries TRBV5-1 and TRBJ2-5; matching of 5 bases hints at TRBD2 as the D gene. The CDR3 runs 15 residues from the cysteine to the phenylalanine. The kept DNA is CDR3 alone, 45 bases in frame from the first base. As encoded in the germline V gene, CDR1 is SGHRS while CDR2 is YFSETQ. V drops 9 bases and J drops 4 bases, leaving 22 bases in between.